One sample yielded the 19 T cell receptor beta chains listed below, sequenced in a study of blood T cell repertoires in COVID-19 (TCRdb year 2020). Libraries came from the immunoSEQ multiplex PCR assay. TCRdb carries this immuneACCESS record with in-frame sequences only. Its versions omit some clonotypes, under half of them owing to an unresolved V gene in the studies checked, with the rest unexplained. A total of roughly 150,000 clones appear in this sample, over 75% of them only once. The ten top clones hold approximately 11% of the sample. The sample comprised peripheral blood. These receptors originate from a man aged 55 to 70 with active or convalescent COVID-19.

The chain carries TRBV6-4 and TRBJ2-3; the match to TRBD2 covers 9 bases. CDR1 and CDR2 from the germline V gene are MRHNA and SNTAGT. There are 16 residues in the CDR3. V was pared by 7 bases and J by 0 bases, with 8 bases of the junction left unmatched. The CDR3 here is CASNGGGAPSTDTQYF. CDR3 nucleotide sequence: TGTGCCAGCAACGGCGGGGGGGCCCCTAGCACAGATACGCAGTATTTT.

The chain combines TRBV27 with TRBJ2-3, with D perhaps matching TRBD2 (7 bases). V lost 3 bases and J lost 5, with 12 bases in between. Germline V gives CDR1 MNHEY, CDR2 SMNVEV (reference sequence). The CDR3 is made up of 14 amino acids. CDR3 protein: CASSFRGAEDTQYF. The CDR3 DNA is TGTGCCAGCAGTTTTCGGGGGGCAGAAGATACGCAGTATTTT.

On this clone itself: The conserved phenylalanine or tryptophan normally closing the CDR3 is absent here, so this likely arose from a read error. The DNA is left out, because the CDR3 cannot be placed on it with certainty; the CDR3 is given as TCRdb lists it. The chain carries TRBV21-1 and TRBJ2-7; the table's D call, TRBD2, has no DNA check behind it. TRBV21-1 is deemed a pseudogene. The CDR3 adds up to 10 amino acids, both ends counted. CDR3 sequence: CASSAENRRE.

This clone was recorded once. The J gene is TRBJ2-3, the V gene TRBV6-5, with 13 bases aligning to TRBD2. Looked up from germline, CDR1 is MNHEY and CDR2 is SVGAGI. The J segment lost 7 bases and the V segment lost 6 bases, leaving 7 bases of the junction unmatched. The CDR3 spans 15 residues. The CDR3 is CASRRTSGRENTQYF. DNA of the CDR3: TGTGCCAGCAGAAGGACTAGCGGGAGAGAAAATACGCAGTATTTT.

This chain links TRBV19 with TRBJ1-4; D is perhaps TRBD1 (6 bases). Trimming pared 5 bases from V and 5 bases from J, leaving 12 bases between. The CDR3 has 14 amino acids. The germline gives CDR1 LNHDA, CDR2 SQIVND (reference sequence). The CDR3 bases are TGTGCCAGTAGTCCCATGGACAGAAATGAAAAACTGTTTTTT. It codes for CASSPMDRNEKLFF.

The chain is built from TRBV10-3 and TRBJ2-1; D may be TRBD2 (6 bases). This CDR3 comprises 15 residues. V lost 0 bases and J 3 bases, leaving 9 bases between the germline ends. Per germline, CDR1 ENHRY and CDR2 SYGVKD. The CDR3 here is CAISESGGDYNEQFF. For the CDR3, the DNA is TGTGCCATCAGTGAGTCAGGAGGGGACTACAATGAGCAGTTCTTC.

The chain uses TRBV7-2 and TRBJ1-5; TRBD1 might be the D (6 bases). V lost 4 bases to trimming and J lost 2 bases, with 12 bases between them. The germline V gene has CDR1 SGHTA and CDR2 FQGNSA. CDR3 length equals 15 residues. Here the CDR3 DNA reads TGTGCCAGCAGCTCTTACTCAGGGGGCAATCAGCCCCAGCATTTT. This codes for CASSSYSGGNQPQHF.

A single count supports this clone. The rearrangement uses TRBV5-4 and TRBJ2-7, with 12 bases fitting TRBD2. The ends lost 4 bases at V and 0 bases at J; junction bases unmatched: 5. The CDR3 is made up of 16 amino acids. Germline CDR1 is SGHNT and CDR2 is YYREEE (reference sequence). CDR3 coding DNA: TGTGCCAGCAGCCACGGACTAGCGGGGAGCTCCTACGAGCAGTACTTC. Translating gives CASSHGLAGSSYEQYF.

This chain joins TRBV5-1 and TRBJ2-3, with D possibly TRBD1 on 5 matching bases. Trimming took 5 bases from V and 7 from J, leaving 14 bases between them. There are 13 residues in the CDR3. The V gene's germline CDR1 is SGHRS and CDR2 YFSETQ. The chain's CDR3 is CASSVGHTYTQYF. CDR3 sequence (DNA): TGCGCCAGCAGTGTGGGGCACACTTATACGCAGTATTTT.

This rearrangement joins TRBV5-1 to TRBJ1-5; D unresolved. Germline V gene sequence: CDR1 SGHRS, CDR2 YFSETQ. V was cut by 1 base and J by 6 bases, with 11 bases left in between. This CDR3 region has 14 residues. The CDR3 nucleotides are TGCGCCAGCAGCTTGACCGGGGAAGGTCAGCCCCAGCATTTT. Its protein is CASSLTGEGQPQHF.

The chain joins TRBV6-5 to TRBJ1-5, with 9 bases that match TRBD1. CDR1 is MNHEY and CDR2 is SVGAGI in the germline V gene. The CDR3 sequence is 15 residues long. V lost 0 bases and J lost 7; bases outside the gene matches: 4. CDR3 sequence reads: CASSYSGQGAQPQHF. In nucleotides, the CDR3 is TGTGCCAGCAGTTACTCGGGACAGGGCGCCCAGCCCCAGCATTTT.

The J gene is TRBJ1-4, the V gene TRBV21-1; the table's D gene call, TRBD1, was not cross checked with the DNA. TRBV21-1 is marked as a pseudogene. CDR3 length: 15 residues. CDR3 in amino acids: CASSEEGGAREKLFF. CDR3 coding DNA: TGTGCCAGCAGCGAGGAAGGGGGCGCACGGGAAAAACTGTTTTTT.

This chain uses TRBV4-2 with TRBJ1-5, with TRBD1 matching over 9 bases. Unmatched junction bases numbered 6, after V lost 1 base and J lost 5 bases. This CDR3 has 16 residues. The germline V gene has CDR1 LGHNA and CDR2 YNFKEQ. The DNA of the CDR3 is TGTGCCAGCAGCCAAGGGTACAGGGGGCAGGATCAGCCCCAGCATTTT. This gives the protein CASSQGYRGQDQPQHF.

There are a few counts of this clone. DNA of the CDR3: TGTGCCAGCAGTGAAAGCCCGGGACAGCTTAATTCACCCCTCCACTTT. As protein: CASSESPGQLNSPLHF. J is TRBJ1-6 and V is TRBV2; 7 bases are shared with TRBD1. The CDR3 is 16 residues long. In germline, CDR1 is SNHLY, CDR2 FYNNEI. V gave up 2 bases and J gave up 6 bases; unmatched junction bases: 7. Full variable domain (missing parts from reference TRBV2 and TRBJ1-6): EPEVTQTPSHQVTQMGQEVILRCVPISNHLYFYWYRQILGQKVEFLVSFYNNEISEKSEIFDDQFSVERPDGSNFTLKIRSTKLEDSAMYFCASSESPGQLNSPLHFGNGTRLTVT.

The chain combines TRBV19 with TRBJ1-2, with D possibly matching TRBD1 (5 bases). The germline V gene encodes CDR1 LNHDA and CDR2 SQIVND (reference sequence). This CDR3 has 11 residues. Between the trimmed V and J ends, which lost 7 bases and 4 bases, there was a span of 7 bases. This CDR3 is CASTQAYGYTF. The CDR3 DNA is TGTGCCAGTACACAGGCCTATGGCTACACCTTC.

This clone has more than one count but fewer than ten. The chain is built from TRBV6-6 and TRBJ2-5, with 9 nucleotides matching TRBD1. This CDR3 has 14 amino acids. Trimming removed 7 bases from V and 5 bases from J; junction bases left unmatched: 8. CDR1 MNHNY and CDR2 SVGAGI come from the germline V gene (reference sequence). CDR3 nucleotides: TGTGCCAGCACCGTACAGGGGGCCGGGGAGACCCAGTACTTC. This encodes CASTVQGAGETQYF.

The chain is built from TRBV7-9 and TRBJ2-6; 14 bases fit TRBD2. Trimming cost V 4 bases and J 2 bases; bases outside gene matches: 7. Germline V gene sequence: CDR1 SEHNR, CDR2 FQNEAQ (reference sequence). The CDR3 totals 19 residues. The CDR3 loop reads CASSSGLAGGGAGANVLTF. In DNA form, the CDR3 reads TGTGCCAGCAGCTCTGGACTAGCGGGGGGCGGGGCTGGGGCCAACGTCCTGACTTTC.

V and J are TRBV5-4 and TRBJ2-7; weak D call: TRBD2 (6 bases). Germline CDR1 is SGHNT and CDR2 is YYREEE (reference sequence). Trimming removed 1 base at V and 5 bases at J, with 10 bases between. The CDR3 has 13 amino acids. CDR3 sequence (DNA): TGTGCCAGCAGCTTGACGGGCGGGAACGAGCAGTACTTC. Residues: CASSLTGGNEQYF.

The chain carries TRBV20-1 and TRBJ1-5, with D unclear. The CDR3 spans 15 residues. Germline CDR1 and CDR2: DFQATT and SNEGSKA (reference sequence). V lost 3 bases to trimming and J lost 2 bases, with 14 bases between them. The CDR3 here is CSASDALRGNQPQHF. CDR3 in DNA: TGCAGTGCTAGTGATGCACTTCGTGGCAATCAGCCCCAGCATTTT.